The entry below gives a single T cell receptor beta chain sequence along with its context. This clone's antigen is unknown. No quality values exist for individual bases; no much larger clone is one base distant. This record comes from a study of identical twins (dated by TCRdb to 2015 to 2016). Broadly, across the study: TCR alpha and beta repertoires from monozygotic twins, unrelated adults of various ages and cord blood were deep-sequenced to test whether fetal clonotypes persist. Replicate twin experiments were performed at different times using different library preparation protocols to rule out contamination. Overall results and qualifications from the work: Conclusions relied on cross-sectional statistical analysis, since the same donors could not be followed over many years. Abundant cord blood beta clonotypes had fewer insertions, young adult naive repertoires showed a similar but weaker trend, and memory repertoires showed no such trend. Excess twin sharing in beta out-of-frame sequences was weaker because fewer shared sequences lowered the signal-to-noise ratio. Compared with coincidental sharing between unrelated individuals, out-of-frame TCR alpha sequences shared between twins had an excess of sequences with low generation probability. Out-of-frame TCR alpha sharing in monozygotic twins was systematically underestimated by recombination models, whereas sharing between unrelated individuals was in agreement with the recombination models. Zero-insertion analyses could be partly confounded by invariant T cells such as MAIT and iNKT, although diverse VJ usage argued against such confounding for most clonotypes.

Germline trimming: 5 bases from V, 0 bases from J; junction bases outside gene matches: 8. In the germline V gene, CDR1 corresponds to SGHTA and CDR2 to FQGTGA. The CDR3 numbers 16 residues from cysteine through phenylalanine. Only the CDR3 region is kept as DNA, spanning 48 bases read in frame from base 1. The protocol used for the library was 5' RACE. Reads for this sample came from an Illumina HiSeq 2000. Template switching added a universal primer binding site, and the final cDNA carried a unique molecular identifier that allowed TCR cDNA molecules to be counted accurately. First-strand cDNA for TCR alpha and beta chains was synthesized from specific primers in the conserved constant-segment region. To control for contamination, every cDNA library carried two barcodes: a SMART-Mk sample barcode plus Illumina barcodes. TruSeq adapter sequences and Illumina sample barcodes were added in two successive PCR steps. TCR alpha and beta cDNA libraries were sequenced on the Illumina HiSeq platform with custom primers. Turning to the authors' computational methods: Unique molecular identifiers were extracted from raw reads with MiGEC, and CDR3 positions were determined with MiXCR. For each individual, recombination models were inferred using an EM algorithm with the repgenHMM and IGoR tools. The tcR package in R was used for shared clonotype analysis, with sharing normalized by the product of cloneset sizes. To study raw recombination without the effects of thymic and clonal selection, out-of-frame nonproductive sequences were analyzed. Using fastp trimming at Q25 and MiXCR clonotype assembly, TCRdb reanalyzed the public sequencing data and kept in-frame beta chains. Duplicate CDR3 protein sequences are folded into a single record with the most common DNA and genes. What appears here as the V and J calls and clone size reflects TCRdb's work, not the paper's. This sample lists 200,000 to 250,000 distinct CDR3 sequences; 10% to 15% were detected once. Roughly 3.7% of the sample is in the top ten clones.

Every donor was a healthy Caucasian. Three pairs of female monozygotic twins, all aged 18 to 29 years, were included in the twin cohort. Miltenyi CD45RO+ enrichment and human naive T-cell isolation kits were used to isolate memory (CD45RO+) and naive T cells from PBMC. These same data were also listed under a study on yellow fever vaccine responses in identical twins. The second paper states: According to the authors, the vaccine-induced T cell response in identical twins seemed to be partly convergent and partly specific to each individual. In identical twins, the study followed T cell clones that responded to the vaccine with precision.

Material: memory (CD45RO+) T cells sorted from blood. Per the publication, the cell subset or site label means: CD45RO+ enriched T cells. The chain uses TRBV7-3 and TRBJ2-3, with 7 junctional bases fitting TRBD1. The source is a woman aged 18-29 years in good health. CDR3 region: CASSQTGLGSTDTQYF. Here is the DNA: TGTGCCAGCAGCCAGACAGGGTTGGGTAGCACAGATACGCAGTATTTT.